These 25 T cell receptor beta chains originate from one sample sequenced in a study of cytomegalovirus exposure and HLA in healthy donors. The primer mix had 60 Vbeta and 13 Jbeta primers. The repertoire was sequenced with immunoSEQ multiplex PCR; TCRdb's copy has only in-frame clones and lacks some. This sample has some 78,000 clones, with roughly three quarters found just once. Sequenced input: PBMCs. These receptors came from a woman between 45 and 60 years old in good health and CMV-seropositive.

CDR3 residues: CASSGTGRGYTF. DNA of the CDR3: TGTGCCAGCAGTGGGACAGGGCGCGGCTACACCTTC. V is TRBV2 and J is TRBJ1-2; 8 positions match TRBD1. This CDR3 has 12 amino acids. Germline V lookup: CDR1 SNHLY, CDR2 FYNNEI. J lost 8 bases, V lost 4 bases, and 3 bases had no gene match.

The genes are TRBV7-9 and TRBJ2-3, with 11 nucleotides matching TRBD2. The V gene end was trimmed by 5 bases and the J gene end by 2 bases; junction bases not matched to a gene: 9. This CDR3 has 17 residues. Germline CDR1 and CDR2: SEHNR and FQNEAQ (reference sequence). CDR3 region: CASSISSGGYSTDTQYF. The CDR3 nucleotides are TGTGCCAGCAGCATCTCTAGCGGGGGGTACTCCACAGATACGCAGTATTTT.

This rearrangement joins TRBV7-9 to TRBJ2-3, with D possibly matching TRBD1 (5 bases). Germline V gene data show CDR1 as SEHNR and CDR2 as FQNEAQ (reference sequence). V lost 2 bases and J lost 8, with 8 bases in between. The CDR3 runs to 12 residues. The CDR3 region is CASSLIGVTQYF. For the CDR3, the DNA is TGTGCCAGCAGCTTAATAGGGGTTACGCAGTATTTT.

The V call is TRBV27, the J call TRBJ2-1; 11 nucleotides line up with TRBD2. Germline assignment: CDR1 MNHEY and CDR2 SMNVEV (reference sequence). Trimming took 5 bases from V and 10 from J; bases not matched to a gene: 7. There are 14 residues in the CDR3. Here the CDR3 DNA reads TGTGCCAGCAGTCTCCTAGCGGGAGGCCGAGAGCAGTTCTTC. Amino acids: CASSLLAGGREQFF.

The DNA of the CDR3 is TGTGCCAGCAGTGTGATGACAGGGTCCCAGCATTTT. Its protein product is CASSVMTGSQHF. The rearrangement links TRBV6-6 to TRBJ1-5; 7 bases align to TRBD1. Germline V gene lookup returns CDR1 MNHNY and CDR2 SVGAGI (reference sequence). The V segment lost 5 bases and the J segment 11 bases; nucleotides outside the gene matches: 6. This CDR3 spans 12 amino acids.

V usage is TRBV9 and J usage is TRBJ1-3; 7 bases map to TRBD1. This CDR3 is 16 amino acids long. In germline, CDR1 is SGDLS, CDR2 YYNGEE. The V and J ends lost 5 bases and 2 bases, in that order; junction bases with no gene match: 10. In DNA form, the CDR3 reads TGTGCCAGCAGTCAAATAACAGGGGCGGCTGGAAACACCATATATTTT. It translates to CASSQITGAAGNTIYF. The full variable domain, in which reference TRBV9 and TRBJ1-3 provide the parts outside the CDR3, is DSGVTQTPKHLITATGQRVTLRCSPRSGDLSVYWYQQSLDQGLQFLIQYYNGEERAKGNILERFSAQQFPDLHSELNLSSLELGDSALYFCASSQITGAAGNTIYFGEGSWLTVV.

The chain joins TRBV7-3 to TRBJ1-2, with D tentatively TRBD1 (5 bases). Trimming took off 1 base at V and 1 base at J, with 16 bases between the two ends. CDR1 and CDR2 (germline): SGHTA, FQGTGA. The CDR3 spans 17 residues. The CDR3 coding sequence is TGTGCCAGCAGCTTAATGCAGGGCTCTGCGAATAACTATGGCTACACCTTC. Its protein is CASSLMQGSANNYGYTF.

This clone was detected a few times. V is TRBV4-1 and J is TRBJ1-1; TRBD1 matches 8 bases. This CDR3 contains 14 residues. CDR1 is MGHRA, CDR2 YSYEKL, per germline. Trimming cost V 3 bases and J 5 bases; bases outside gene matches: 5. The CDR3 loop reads CASSHLQGGTEAFF. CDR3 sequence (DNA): TGCGCCAGCAGCCATCTACAGGGGGGGACTGAAGCTTTCTTT.

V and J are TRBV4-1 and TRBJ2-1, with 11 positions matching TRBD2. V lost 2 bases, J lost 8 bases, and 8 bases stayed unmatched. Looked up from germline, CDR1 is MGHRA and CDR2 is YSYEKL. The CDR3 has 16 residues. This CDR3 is CASSQTNSGGAHEQFF. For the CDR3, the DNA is TGCGCCAGCAGCCAAACAAATAGCGGGGGGGCCCATGAGCAGTTCTTC.

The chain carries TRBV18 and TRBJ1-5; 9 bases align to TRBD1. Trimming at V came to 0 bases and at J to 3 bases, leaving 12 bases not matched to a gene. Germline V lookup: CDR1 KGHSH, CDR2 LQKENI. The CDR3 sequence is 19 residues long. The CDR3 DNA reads TGTGCCAGCTCACCACCAGCCGGGACAGGGTTCCTCCACAATCAGCCCCAGCATTTT. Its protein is CASSPPAGTGFLHNQPQHF.

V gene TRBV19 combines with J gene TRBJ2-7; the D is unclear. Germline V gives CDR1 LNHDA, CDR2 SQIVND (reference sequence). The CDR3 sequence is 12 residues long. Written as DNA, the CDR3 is TGTGCTTCGAGTGGAGTCCTTGGCGAGCAGTACTTC. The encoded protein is CASSGVLGEQYF.

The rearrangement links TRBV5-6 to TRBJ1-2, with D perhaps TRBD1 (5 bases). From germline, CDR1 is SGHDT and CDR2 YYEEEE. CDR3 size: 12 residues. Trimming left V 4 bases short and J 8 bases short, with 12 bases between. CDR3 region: CASSRGGSGYTF. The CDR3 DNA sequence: TGTGCCAGCAGCCGGGGGGGGTCCGGCTACACCTTC.

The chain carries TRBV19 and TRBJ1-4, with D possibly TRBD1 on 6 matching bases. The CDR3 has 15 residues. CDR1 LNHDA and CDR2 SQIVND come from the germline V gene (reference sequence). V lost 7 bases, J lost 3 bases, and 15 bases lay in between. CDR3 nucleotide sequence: TGTGCCAGTATGGGGAGGGGGTGGGCTAATGAAAAACTGTTTTTT. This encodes CASMGRGWANEKLFF.

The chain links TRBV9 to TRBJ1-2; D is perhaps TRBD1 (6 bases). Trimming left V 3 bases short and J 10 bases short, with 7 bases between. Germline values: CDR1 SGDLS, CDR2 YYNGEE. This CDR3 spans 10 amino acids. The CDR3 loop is CASSGTVYTF. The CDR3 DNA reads TGTGCCAGCAGCGGGACAGTCTACACCTTC.

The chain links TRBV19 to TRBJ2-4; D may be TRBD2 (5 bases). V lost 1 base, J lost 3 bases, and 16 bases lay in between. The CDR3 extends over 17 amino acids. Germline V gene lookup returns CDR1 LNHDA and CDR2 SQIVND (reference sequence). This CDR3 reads CASSIGPGQEVKNIQYF. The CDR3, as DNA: TGTGCCAGTAGTATAGGTCCCGGTCAGGAGGTCAAAAACATTCAGTACTTC.

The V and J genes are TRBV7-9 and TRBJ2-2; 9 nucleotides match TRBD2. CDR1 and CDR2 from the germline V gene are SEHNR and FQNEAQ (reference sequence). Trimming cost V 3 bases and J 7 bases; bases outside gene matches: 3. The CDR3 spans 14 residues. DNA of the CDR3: TGTGCCAGCAGCTTCCTAGCGGGATTCGGGGAGCTGTTTTTT. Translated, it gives CASSFLAGFGELFF.

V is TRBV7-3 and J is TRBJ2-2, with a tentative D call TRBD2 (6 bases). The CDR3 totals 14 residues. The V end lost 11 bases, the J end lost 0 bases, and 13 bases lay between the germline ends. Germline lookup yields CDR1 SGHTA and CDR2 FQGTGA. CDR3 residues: CASQSGPNTGELFF. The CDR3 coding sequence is TGTGCCTCGCAAAGCGGGCCGAACACCGGGGAGCTGTTTTTT.

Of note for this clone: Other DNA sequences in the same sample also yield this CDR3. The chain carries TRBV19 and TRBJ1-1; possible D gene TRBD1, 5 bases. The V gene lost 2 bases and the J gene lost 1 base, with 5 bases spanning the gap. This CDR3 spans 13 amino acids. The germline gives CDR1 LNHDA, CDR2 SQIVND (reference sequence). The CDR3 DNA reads TGTGCCAGTAGTATACAGGGGAACACTGAAGCTTTCTTT. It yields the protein CASSIQGNTEAFF.

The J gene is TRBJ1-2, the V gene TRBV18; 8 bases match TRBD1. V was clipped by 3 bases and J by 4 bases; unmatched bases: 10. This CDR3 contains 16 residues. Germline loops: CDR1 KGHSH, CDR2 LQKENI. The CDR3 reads CASSPTRLDRGYGYTF. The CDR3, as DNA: TGTGCCAGCTCACCGACCAGGTTAGACAGGGGCTATGGCTACACCTTC.

The CDR3 spells CASSPRLAGDGEQYV. CDR3 bases: TGTGCCAGTTCCCCCCGACTAGCGGGAGATGGGGAGCAGTACGTC. This rearrangement joins TRBV18 to TRBJ2-7; 12 bases align to TRBD2. Germline trimming cut 9 bases from V and 7 bases from J; bases unmatched to any gene: 13. The germline V gene encodes CDR1 KGHSH and CDR2 LQKENI. This CDR3 has 15 residues.

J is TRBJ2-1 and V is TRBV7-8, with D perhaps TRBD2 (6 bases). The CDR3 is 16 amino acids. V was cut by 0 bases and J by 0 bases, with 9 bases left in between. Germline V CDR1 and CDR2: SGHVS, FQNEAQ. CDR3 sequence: CASSLAPGLSYNEQFF. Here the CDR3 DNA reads TGTGCCAGCAGCTTAGCTCCGGGACTCTCCTACAATGAGCAGTTCTTC.

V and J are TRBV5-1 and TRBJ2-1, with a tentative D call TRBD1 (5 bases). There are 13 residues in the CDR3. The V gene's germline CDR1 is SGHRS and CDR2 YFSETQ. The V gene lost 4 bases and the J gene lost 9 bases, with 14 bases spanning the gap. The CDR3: CASSPNQGIEQFF. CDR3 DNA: TGCGCCAGCAGCCCAAACCAGGGAATTGAGCAGTTCTTC.

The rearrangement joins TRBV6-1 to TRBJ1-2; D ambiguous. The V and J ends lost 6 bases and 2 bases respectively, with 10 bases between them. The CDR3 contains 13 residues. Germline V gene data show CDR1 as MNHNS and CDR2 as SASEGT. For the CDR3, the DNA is TGTGCCAGCAGCCCCGAGGGCAACTATGGCTACACCTTC. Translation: CASSPEGNYGYTF.

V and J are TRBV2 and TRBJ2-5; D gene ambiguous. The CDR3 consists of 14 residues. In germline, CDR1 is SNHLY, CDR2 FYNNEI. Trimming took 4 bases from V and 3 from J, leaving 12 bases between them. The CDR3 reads CASSGGLEKETQYF. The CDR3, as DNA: TGTGCCAGCAGTGGAGGTCTAGAAAAAGAGACCCAGTACTTC.

CDR3 in DNA: TGTGCCAGCAGGCCCAGAGGGTATGGCTACACCTTC. Protein product: CASRPRGYGYTF. This sequence joins TRBV6-1 and TRBJ1-2, with no clear D. CDR1 and CDR2 (germline): MNHNS, SASEGT. The V and J ends lost 6 bases and 5 bases respectively, with 10 bases between them. The CDR3 length is 12 residues.